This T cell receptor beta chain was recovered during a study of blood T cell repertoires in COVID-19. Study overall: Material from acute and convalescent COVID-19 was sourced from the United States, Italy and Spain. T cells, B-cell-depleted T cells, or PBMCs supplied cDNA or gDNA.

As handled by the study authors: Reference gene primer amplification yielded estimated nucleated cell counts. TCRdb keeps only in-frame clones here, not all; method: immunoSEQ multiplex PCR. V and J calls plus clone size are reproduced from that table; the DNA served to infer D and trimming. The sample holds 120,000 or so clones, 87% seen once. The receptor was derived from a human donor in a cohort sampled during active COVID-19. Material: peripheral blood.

The CDR3 DNA reads as TGTGCCAACCGAGGGGGGAACACTGAAGCTTTCTTT. It is translated as CANRGGNTEAFF. The chain uses TRBV2 and TRBJ1-1; possibly TRBD1 for D (6 bases). The germline V gene has CDR1 SNHLY and CDR2 FYNNEI. The CDR3 sequence is 12 residues long. The V end lost 10 bases, the J end lost 1 base, and 10 bases lay between the germline ends.